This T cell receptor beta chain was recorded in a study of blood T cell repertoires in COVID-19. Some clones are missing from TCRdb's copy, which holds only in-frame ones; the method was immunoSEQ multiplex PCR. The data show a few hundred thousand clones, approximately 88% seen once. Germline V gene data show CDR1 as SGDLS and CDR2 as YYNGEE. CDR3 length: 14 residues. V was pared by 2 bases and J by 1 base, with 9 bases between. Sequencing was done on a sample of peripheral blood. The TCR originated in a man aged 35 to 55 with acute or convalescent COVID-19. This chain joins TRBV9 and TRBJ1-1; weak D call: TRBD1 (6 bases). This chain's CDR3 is CASSVGTTNTEAFF. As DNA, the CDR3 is TGTGCCAGCAGCGTTGGGACAACGAACACTGAAGCTTTCTTT.